The 21 T cell receptor beta chains in this list originate from one sample, sequenced in a study of glioma-infiltrating T cells. Using RNA template, CDR3s of TCR alpha and beta were amplified with iRepertoire arm-PCR. TCRdb analysed the multiplex PCR reads with MiXCR anew, one entry per CDR3 protein. Of more than 100,000 distinct CDR3 sequences in the sample, around 29% are singletons; the top ten hold 44%. Sequencing input: glioma tissue, nonneoplastic brain tissue, or PBMCs (not recorded which). These receptors all come from a human donor with low-grade glioma or glioblastoma, undergoing nonglioma brain surgery, or in good health (not recorded which).

This clonotype was recorded many times. The chain carries TRBV27 and TRBJ1-4; D remains ambiguous. The CDR3 extends over 17 amino acids. Trimming cost V 5 bases and J 5 bases, with 21 bases left between them. CDR1 is MNHEY, CDR2 SMNVEV, per germline (reference sequence). CDR3 bases: TGTGCCAGCAGTCAACTCGGCTCGTCGGATTCAAATGAAAAACTGTTTTTT. It yields the protein CASSQLGSSDSNEKLFF.

This clonotype was detected ten times or more. The rearrangement joins TRBV6-2 or TRBV6-3 to TRBJ1-1; D gene uncertain. Trimming took 3 bases from V and 3 from J, leaving 8 bases between them. CDR3 length: 13 residues. Germline CDR1 reads MNHEY; CDR2 reads SVGEGT. CDR3 protein: CASSYLVYTEAFF. As DNA, the CDR3 is TGTGCCAGCAGTTATCTTGTCTACACTGAAGCTTTCTTT.

The chain couples TRBV2 to TRBJ1-5; D possibly corresponds to TRBD1 (6 bases). This CDR3 region has 14 residues. V was pared by 8 bases and J by 0 bases, with 11 bases between. Germline lookup yields CDR1 SNHLY and CDR2 FYNNEI. The CDR3 reads CASGGSNSNQPQHF. The CDR3 nucleotides are TGTGCCAGCGGGGGCAGCAATAGCAATCAGCCCCAGCATTTT.

Worth noting for this clonotype: This may be a read error: a much more frequent sequence differs by one nucleotide. CDR3: CAGSFRYGTEAFF. CDR3 DNA: TGCGCCGGCAGCTTCCGTTATGGGACTGAAGCTTTCTTT. The rearrangement uses TRBV5-1 and TRBJ1-1; no clear D gene. The CDR3 loop spans 13 amino acids. The germline CDR1 and CDR2 sequences are SGHRS and YFSETQ.

This clonotype has just a few counts. J is TRBJ2-2 and V is TRBV2; 8 nucleotides match TRBD2. Per germline, CDR1 SNHLY and CDR2 FYNNEI. The CDR3 is made up of 15 amino acids. V shed 3 bases, J shed 0 bases, and the junction held 0 bases outside the gene matches. The CDR3 spells CASSDSGANTGELFF. Here the CDR3 DNA reads TGTGCCAGCAGTGATAGCGGGGCGAACACCGGGGAGCTGTTTTTT.

On this clonotype: At one of its ends the junction is not consistent with the germline gene, which may arise from a read error. The chain links TRBV7-2 to TRBJ2-3; 8 nucleotides align to TRBD2. This CDR3 is 14 amino acids long. Germline V gives CDR1 SGHTA, CDR2 FQGNSA. The CDR3 here is CASRDGGGGDTQYF. The CDR3 bases are TGCGCCAGCAGGGACGGGGGGGGCGGAGATACGCAGTATTTT.

The rearrangement uses TRBV12-3 or TRBV12-4 and TRBJ2-1, with TRBD2 identical over 16 bases. The V gene end was trimmed by 5 bases and the J gene end by 12 bases; junction bases not matched to a gene: 4. The CDR3 contains 14 residues. CDR3 protein: CASSLGLAGGSQFF. The CDR3 nucleotides read TGTGCCAGCAGTCTGGGACTAGCGGGGGGGTCGCAGTTCTTC.

In regard to this clonotype: Being one base from a much bigger clone, this may be a read error. The V call is TRBV28, the J call TRBJ2-6; D assignment may be TRBD1 or TRBD2 (5 bases each). Trimming shortened V by 10 bases and J by 0 bases, and 16 bases separated the two germline ends. There are 16 residues in the CDR3. Germline CDR1 and CDR2: MDHEN and SYDVKM. CDR3: CANCSTGRSGANVLTF. CDR3 sequence (DNA): TGTGCCAACTGTAGTACGGGACGCTCTGGGGCCAACGTCCTGACTTTC.

V and J are TRBV7-2 and TRBJ1-5, with 7 bases that match TRBD1. In germline, CDR1 is SGHTA, CDR2 FQGNSA. Germline trimming cut 5 bases from V and 7 bases from J; bases unmatched to any gene: 5. The CDR3 spans 13 residues. In DNA, the CDR3 is TGTGCCAGCAGCGAGGACAGGATCCAGCCCCAGCATTTT. Its protein product is CASSEDRIQPQHF. Together with reference TRBV7-2 and TRBJ1-5, the CDR3 gives the full variable domain: GAGVSQSPSNKVTEKGKDVELRCDPISGHTALYWYRQSLGQGLEFLIYFQGNSAPDKSGLPSDRFSAERTGGSVSTLTIQRTQQEDSAVYLCASSEDRIQPQHFGDGTRLSIL.

This clonotype showed up many times. The V call is TRBV20-1, the J call TRBJ1-1; D unresolved. Germline lookup yields CDR1 DFQATT and CDR2 SNEGSKA (reference sequence). The CDR3 runs to 14 residues. V was pared by 5 bases and J by 1 base, with 14 bases between. The CDR3 nucleotides are TGCAGTGCTCAGGACGCGCAGGCGAACACTGAAGCTTTCTTT. Its translation: CSAQDAQANTEAFF.

This clonotype has a count of ten or more. This sequence joins TRBV7-2 and TRBJ2-5; D not certain. The CDR3 extends over 14 amino acids. Germline V gene sequence: CDR1 SGHTA, CDR2 FQGNSA. V lost 4 bases and J 1 base, leaving 10 bases between the germline ends. The CDR3 DNA reads TGTGCCAGCAGCTCCCGTACCGGCCAAGAGACCCAGTACTTC. It encodes CASSSRTGQETQYF. The whole variable domain, remainder taken from reference TRBV7-2 and TRBJ2-5, is GAGVSQSPSNKVTEKGKDVELRCDPISGHTALYWYRQSLGQGLEFLIYFQGNSAPDKSGLPSDRFSAERTGGSVSTLTIQRTQQEDSAVYLCASSSRTGQETQYFGPGTRLLVL.

A note on this clonotype: An end of the junction does not agree with germline; a read error may underlie this. The genes are TRBV6-1 and TRBJ1-3; D uncertain. This CDR3 contains 15 residues. CDR1 is MNHNS, CDR2 SASEGT, per germline. CDR3: CAISELESSGNTIYF. Written as DNA, the CDR3 is TGTGCCATCAGTGAACTAGAGAGCTCTGGAAACACCATATATTTT.

This clonotype was found many times. V usage is TRBV2 and J usage is TRBJ1-2, with D tentatively TRBD1 (5 bases). V lost 8 bases and J 1 base, leaving 11 bases between the germline ends. This CDR3 is built from 13 residues. Germline V gene lookup returns CDR1 SNHLY and CDR2 FYNNEI. In nucleotides, the CDR3 is TGTGCCAGCCGGAGGGGATATAACTATGGCTACACCTTC. Translated, it gives CASRRGYNYGYTF.

The chain recombines TRBV19 with TRBJ2-7; TRBD1 matches 8 bases. The V and J ends lost 7 bases and 7 bases, in that order; junction bases with no gene match: 12. The CDR3 loop spans 14 amino acids. The germline V gene encodes CDR1 LNHDA and CDR2 SQIVND (reference sequence). Here the CDR3 reads CASTPTGQDFEQYF. CDR3 DNA: TGTGCCAGTACCCCGACGGGACAGGATTTTGAGCAGTACTTC.

This clonotype was seen more than once but under ten times. CDR3: CASSHSQGTNYGYTF. DNA of the CDR3: TGCGCCAGCAGCCACTCGCAGGGGACCAACTATGGCTACACCTTC. V is TRBV4-3 and J is TRBJ1-2, with D tentatively TRBD1 (6 bases). The CDR3 has 15 amino acids. V gave up 3 bases and J gave up 2 bases, with 13 bases separating them. The germline V gene encodes CDR1 LGHNA and CDR2 YSLEER.

Concerning this clonotype itself: Given a much more abundant clone one base away, this may be a read error. The rearrangement joins TRBV20-1 to TRBJ2-2; maybe TRBD1 (6 bases). The CDR3 runs to 16 residues. Per germline, CDR1 DFQATT and CDR2 SNEGSKA (reference sequence). The CDR3 spells CSTRGTATANTGELFF. CDR3 DNA: TGCAGTACTAGGGGGACCGCCACTGCGAACACCGGGGAGCTGTTTTTT.

The sample holds many counts of this clonotype. The rearrangement uses TRBV6-6 and TRBJ1-1, with a weak D call TRBD1 (5 bases). V shed 0 bases and J shed 8 bases, with 10 bases lying between them. This CDR3 spans 13 amino acids. From germline, CDR1 is MNHNY and CDR2 SVGAGI (reference sequence). Written as DNA, the CDR3 is TGTGCCAGCAGTTACTCTGGACGGGGGGAAGCTTTCTTT. Translated: CASSYSGRGEAFF.

V and J are TRBV4-1 and TRBJ2-1, with D perhaps matching TRBD1 (5 bases). Per germline, CDR1 MGHRA and CDR2 YSYEKL. The V end lost 7 bases, the J end lost 9 bases, and 16 bases lay between the germline ends. The CDR3 spans 13 residues. CDR3 protein: CASIRLRGSEQFF. The CDR3 DNA is TGCGCCAGCATCCGTCTAAGGGGTTCTGAGCAGTTCTTC.

Relative to its sample, this clonotype is large. V is TRBV20-1 and J is TRBJ1-5; no reliable D call. Germline V gene data show CDR1 as DFQATT and CDR2 as SNEGSKA (reference sequence). This CDR3 region has 12 residues. The ends were cut back, 6 bases at V and 3 bases at J, with 9 bases in the middle. DNA for the CDR3: TGCAGTGCAATAGGTCTCAATCAGCCCCAGCATTTT. Its translation is CSAIGLNQPQHF.

About this clonotype itself: An end of the junction does not agree with germline; a read error may underlie this. J is TRBJ2-1 and V is TRBV11-1, with 7 bases matching TRBD2. CDR3 size: 16 residues. CDR1 and CDR2 (germline): SGHAT, FQDESV (reference sequence). The CDR3 DNA reads TGTGCCAGCAGCTTAGAACTCTCGCGGGGGATGATGAGCAGTGACTTC. Translated, it gives CASSLELSRGMMSSDF.

Notes on this clonotype: This clone may be a read error of a much larger clone one base away. The chain is built from TRBV6-2 or TRBV6-3 and TRBJ2-2; 11 nucleotides align to TRBD2. Germline V gives CDR1 MNHEY, CDR2 SVGEGT. V was pared by 4 bases and J by 5 bases, with 9 bases of the junction left unmatched. The CDR3 is 17 amino acids. The CDR3 spells CASSWNSGGARTGELFF. The CDR3, as DNA: TGTGCCAGCAGTTGGAATAGCGGGGGGGCCCGGACCGGGGAGCTGTTTTTT.